The clone carrying this TCR beta chain has just a few counts. The germline V and J ends were trimmed by 0 bases and 4 bases, with 12 bases remaining between them. CDR3 size: 15 residues. Germline V gene sequence: CDR1 SGHTA, CDR2 FQGTGA. This record comes from a study of patients and donors after allogeneic stem cell transplantation. TCRdb recomputed calls from the RT-PCR reads with MiXCR, one row per CDR3 protein. The sample carries approximately 220,000 distinct CDR3 sequences, roughly two fifths recorded once. Sequencing was done on a sample of blood, either unsorted or a sorted T cell fraction (not recorded which). The chain is built from TRBV7-3 and TRBJ1-1; D unclear. This TCR came from a human donor who was either an allogeneic HSCT recipient or a stem cell or donor lymphocyte infusion donor (not recorded which). It is not recorded whose cells these are; they may come from a transplant donor. CDR3 residues: CASSLTPDLSTEAFF. The CDR3 bases are TGTGCCAGCAGCTTAACGCCAGACTTGAGCACTGAAGCTTTCTTT.